This paragraph covers one TCR beta chain sequence. This specimen comes from a study of blood T cell repertoires in COVID-19. At the level of the study: The United States, Italy and Spain supplied acute and convalescent COVID-19 samples. The cDNA or gDNA used as material had been derived from T cells, B-cell-depleted T cells, or PBMCs.

Original analysis: Scientists estimated how many nucleated cells there were by amplifying reference gene primers. TCRdb's table, derived via immunoSEQ multiplex PCR, lists solely in-frame clones and lacks some. V and J calls and clone size follow that table, whereas D and trimming were derived from the DNA. The sample shows 190,000 or so clones, around 87% of them seen only once. The source material was peripheral blood. The TCR was taken from a man aged 35 to 55 with active or convalescent COVID-19.

CDR3 bases: TGTGCCATCAGTGTGGACAGGGGGGCTTCTGGCTACACCTTC. The encoded protein is CAISVDRGASGYTF. V and J are TRBV10-3 and TRBJ1-2, with 10 nucleotides matching TRBD1. The CDR3 has 14 amino acids. Germline V CDR1 and CDR2: ENHRY, SYGVKD. The V segment lost 4 bases and the J segment 7 bases; nucleotides outside the gene matches: 6.